This TCR beta chain emerged from a study of T cell clonotyping in hematopoietic cell transplantation. Germline CDR1 and CDR2: MGHRA and YSYEKL. V gave up 4 bases and J gave up 2 bases, with 13 bases separating them. This CDR3 has 15 amino acids. Assay used: immunoSEQ multiplex PCR; TCRdb lists only in-frame clones, some missing. There are 25,000 to 30,000 clones in the sample; about four fifths occur only once, and around 1.8% lies in the top ten. Study-wide results and caveats: Higher Inverse Simpson Index values in graft donor and pretransplant recipient predicted broader posttransplant TCR diversity.

Time point specified: recipient sample about 28 days before transplant, after cytoreduction. Recipients were bled about 28 days pretransplant and at posttransplant days 30, 100, 180. A word on this clone: Its target is unknown.

The gene calls are TRBV4-1 and TRBJ2-3; maybe TRBD2 (5 bases). The sequencing used peripheral blood mononuclear cells, collected before stem cell transplant. This TCR derives from a man aged 40-55 years with acute myeloid leukemia. Some clones in this sample may be carry-over from other donors' samples. CDR3 region: CASSPLGLITDTQYF. In DNA, the CDR3 is TGCGCCAGCAGCCCCCTTGGACTTATCACAGATACGCAGTATTTT.